This T cell receptor beta chain was documented in a study of shared clonotypes between healthy human individuals. Study details: Each donor had three CD4 naive, three CD4 memory, two CD8 naive and one CD8 memory plate.

A 200 ng quantity of DNA, about 30,000 T cell genomes, went into the sorted-subset replicate PCRs. Clones were sequenced by immunoSEQ multiplex PCR, and TCRdb holds only the in-frame ones, with some missing. The repertoire has some 1,100,000 clones, approximately 80% of them found once; the top ten carry approximately 0.5%. Overall study findings and caveats: Among a handful of donors, approximately 4.6% of naive CD4 clonotypes were found in common. Sequencing depth was a factor that was expected to affect clonotype sharing among donors.

As regards this clone: What it binds is unknown.

Germline V gene lookup returns CDR1 SGHDT and CDR2 YYEEEE. J gave up 4 bases and V 2 bases, and 6 bases lay outside the gene matches. This CDR3 has 15 residues. V and J are TRBV5-6 and TRBJ2-3, with 8 bases fitting TRBD1. Sample: memory CD4+ T cells from PBMCs. Specified subset: CD45RA-negative fraction. This TCR was sampled from a man aged 18 to 29 in good health. Some clones in this sample may be carry-over from other donors' samples. CDR3 sequence: CASSFGTGEADTQYF. CDR3 DNA sequence: TGTGCCAGCAGCTTCGGGACAGGTGAGGCAGATACGCAGTATTTT.